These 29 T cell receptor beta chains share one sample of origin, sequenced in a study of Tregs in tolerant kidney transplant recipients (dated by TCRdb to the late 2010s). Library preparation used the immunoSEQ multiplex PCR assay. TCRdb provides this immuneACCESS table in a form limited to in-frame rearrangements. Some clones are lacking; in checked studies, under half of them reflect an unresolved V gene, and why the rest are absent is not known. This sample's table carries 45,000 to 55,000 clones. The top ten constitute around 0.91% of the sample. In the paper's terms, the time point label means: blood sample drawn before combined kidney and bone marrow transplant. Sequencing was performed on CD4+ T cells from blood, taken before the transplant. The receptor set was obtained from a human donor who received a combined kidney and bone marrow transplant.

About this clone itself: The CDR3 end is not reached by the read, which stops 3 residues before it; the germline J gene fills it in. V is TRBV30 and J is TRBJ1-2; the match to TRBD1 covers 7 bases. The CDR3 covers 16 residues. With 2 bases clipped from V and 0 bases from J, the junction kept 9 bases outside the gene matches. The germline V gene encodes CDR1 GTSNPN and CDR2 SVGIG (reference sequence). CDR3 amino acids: CAWSSPNTGANYGYTF. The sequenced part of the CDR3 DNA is TGTGCCTGGAGTTCGCCGAACACAGGGGCTAACTATGGC.

The covered CDR3 bases are TGTGCCAGCAGTCTCCGACTAGCGGGAGTGAATGAG. Translating gives CASSLRLAGVNE. The entire CDR3 protein reads CASSLRLAGVNEQFF. The gene calls are TRBV12-3 or TRBV12-4 and TRBJ2-1; 12 bases are a match to TRBD2. The read halts 3 residues ahead of the CDR3 end, with the missing end drawn from the germline J gene. Losses at the gene ends were 5 bases for V and 7 bases for J; bases not matched to a gene: 6. The CDR3 totals 15 residues.

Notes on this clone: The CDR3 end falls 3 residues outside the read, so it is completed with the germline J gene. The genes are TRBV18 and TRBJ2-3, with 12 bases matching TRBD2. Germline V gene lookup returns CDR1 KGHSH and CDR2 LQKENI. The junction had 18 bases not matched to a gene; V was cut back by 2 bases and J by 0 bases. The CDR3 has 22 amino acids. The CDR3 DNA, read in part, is TGTGCCAGCTCACCAAGGTCCCGTTTCGGACTAGCGGGATTAGTGAGCACAGATACG. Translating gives CASSPRSRFGLAGLVSTDT. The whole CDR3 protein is CASSPRSRFGLAGLVSTDTQYF.

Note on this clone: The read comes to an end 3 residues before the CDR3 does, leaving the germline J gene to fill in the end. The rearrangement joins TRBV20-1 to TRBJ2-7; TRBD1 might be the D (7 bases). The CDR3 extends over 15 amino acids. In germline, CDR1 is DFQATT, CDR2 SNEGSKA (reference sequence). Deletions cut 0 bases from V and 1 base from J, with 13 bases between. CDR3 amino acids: CSARDRPGGSYEQYF. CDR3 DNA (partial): TGCAGTGCTAGAGATCGGCCAGGGGGGTCCTACGAG.

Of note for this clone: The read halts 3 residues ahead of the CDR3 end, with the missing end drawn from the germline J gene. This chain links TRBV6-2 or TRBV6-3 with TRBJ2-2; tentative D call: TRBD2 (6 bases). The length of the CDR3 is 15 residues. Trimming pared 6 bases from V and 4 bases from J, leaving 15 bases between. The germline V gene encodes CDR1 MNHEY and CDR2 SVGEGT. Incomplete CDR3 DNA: TGTGCCAGCAGCTCAGGAGGGCGCGTCACCGGGGAG. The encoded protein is CASSSGGRVTGE. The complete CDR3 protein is CASSSGGRVTGELFF.

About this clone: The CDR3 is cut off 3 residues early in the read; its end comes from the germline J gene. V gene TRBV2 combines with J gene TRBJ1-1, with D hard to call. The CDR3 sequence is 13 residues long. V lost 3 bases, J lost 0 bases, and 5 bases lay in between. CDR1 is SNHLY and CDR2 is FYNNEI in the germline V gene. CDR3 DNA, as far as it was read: TGTGCCAGCAGTGATGACATGAACACTGAA. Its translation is CASSDDMNTE. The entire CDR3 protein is CASSDDMNTEAFF.

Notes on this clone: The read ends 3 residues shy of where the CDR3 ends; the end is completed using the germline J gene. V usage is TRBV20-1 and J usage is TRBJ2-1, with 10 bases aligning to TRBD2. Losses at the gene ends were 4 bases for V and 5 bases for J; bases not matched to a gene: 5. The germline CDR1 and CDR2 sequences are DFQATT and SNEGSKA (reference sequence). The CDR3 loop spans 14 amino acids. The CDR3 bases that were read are TGCAGTGCTAAAGGACTAGCGGTACACAATGAG. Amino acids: CSAKGLAVHNE. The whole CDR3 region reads CSAKGLAVHNEQFF.

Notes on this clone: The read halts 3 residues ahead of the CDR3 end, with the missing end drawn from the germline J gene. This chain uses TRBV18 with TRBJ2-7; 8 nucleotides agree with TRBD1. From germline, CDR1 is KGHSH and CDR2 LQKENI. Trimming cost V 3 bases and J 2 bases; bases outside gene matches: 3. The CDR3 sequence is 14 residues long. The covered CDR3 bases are TGTGCCAGCTCACCGTCGGACAGGGCCTACGAG. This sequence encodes CASSPSDRAYE. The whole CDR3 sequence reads CASSPSDRAYEQYF.

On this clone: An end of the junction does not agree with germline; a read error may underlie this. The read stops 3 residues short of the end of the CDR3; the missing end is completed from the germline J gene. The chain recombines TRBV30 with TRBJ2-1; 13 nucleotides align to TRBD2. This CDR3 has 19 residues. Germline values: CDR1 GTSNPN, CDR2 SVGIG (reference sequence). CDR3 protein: CARSVPTSGRASLGNEQFF. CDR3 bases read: TGTGCCCGGAGTGTACCTACTAGCGGGAGGGCCTCGCTGGGCAATGAG.

The CDR3 loop reads CASSLVLAGDNEQFF. Incomplete CDR3 DNA: TGTGCCAGCAGCTTAGTACTAGCGGGAGACAATGAG. This chain connects TRBV7-8 to TRBJ2-1; 11 bases are a match to TRBD2. The sequence runs out 3 residues before the end of the CDR3; the remainder is reconstructed from the germline J gene. With 1 base clipped from V and 5 bases from J, the junction kept 1 base outside the gene matches. Germline V gives CDR1 SGHVS, CDR2 FQNEAQ. The CDR3 has 15 residues. Full variable domain (remainder filled in from reference TRBV7-8 and TRBJ2-1): GAGVSQSPRYKVAKRGQDVALRCDPISGHVSLFWYQQALGQGPEFLTYFQNEAQLDKSGLPSDRFFAERPEGSVSTLKIQRTQQEDSAVYLCASSLVLAGDNEQFFGPGTRLTVL.

This CDR3 is CASSPPQGAGYTF. Partial CDR3 DNA: TGTGCCAGCTCACCACCGCAGGGGGCTGGC. V gene TRBV18 combines with J gene TRBJ1-2, with 8 bases that match TRBD1. The CDR3 goes on 3 residues after the read ends, and that part is filled in from the germline J gene. The germline gives CDR1 KGHSH, CDR2 LQKENI. J gave up 7 bases and V 0 bases, and 1 base lay outside the gene matches. The CDR3 length is 13 residues.

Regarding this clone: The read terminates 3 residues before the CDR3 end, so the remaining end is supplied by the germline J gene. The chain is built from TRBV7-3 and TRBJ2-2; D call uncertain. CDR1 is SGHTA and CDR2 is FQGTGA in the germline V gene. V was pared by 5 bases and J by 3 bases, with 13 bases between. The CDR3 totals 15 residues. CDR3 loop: CASSRRLGDTGELFF. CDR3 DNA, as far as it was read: TGTGCCAGCAGCCGCAGGCTCGGAGACACCGGGGAG.

The CDR3 is CASAAQGATGTEAFF. The covered CDR3 bases are TGTGCCAGCGCGGCCCAGGGGGCTACGGGCACTGAA. The chain employs TRBV19 and TRBJ1-1, with 8 bases matching TRBD1. With the read ending 3 residues before the CDR3 end, the germline J gene is used to fill in that end. The germline V gene encodes CDR1 LNHDA and CDR2 SQIVND (reference sequence). The CDR3 contains 15 residues. V was clipped by 9 bases and J by 4 bases; unmatched bases: 13. Together with reference TRBV19 and TRBJ1-1, the CDR3 gives the full variable domain: DGGITQSPKYLFRKEGQNVTLSCEQNLNHDAMYWYRQDPGQGLRLIYYSQIVNDFQKGDIAEGYSVSREKKESFPLTVTSAQKNPTAFYLCASAAQGATGTEAFFGQGTRLTVV.

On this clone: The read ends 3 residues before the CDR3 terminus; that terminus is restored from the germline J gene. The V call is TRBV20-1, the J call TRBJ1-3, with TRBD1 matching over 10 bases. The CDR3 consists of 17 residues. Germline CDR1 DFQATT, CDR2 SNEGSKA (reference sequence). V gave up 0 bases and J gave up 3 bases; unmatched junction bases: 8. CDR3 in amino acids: CSARDLDRGSLGNTIYF. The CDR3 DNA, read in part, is TGCAGTGCTAGAGATTTGGACAGGGGGAGCCTTGGAAACACC.

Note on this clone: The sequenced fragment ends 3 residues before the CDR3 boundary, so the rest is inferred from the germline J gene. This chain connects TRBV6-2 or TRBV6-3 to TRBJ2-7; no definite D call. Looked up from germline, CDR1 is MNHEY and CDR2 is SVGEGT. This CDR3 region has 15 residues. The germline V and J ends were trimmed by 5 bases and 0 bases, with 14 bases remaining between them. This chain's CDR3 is CASSRLEKGSYEQYF. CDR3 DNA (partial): TGTGCCAGCAGTCGCCTTGAGAAGGGCTCCTACGAG.

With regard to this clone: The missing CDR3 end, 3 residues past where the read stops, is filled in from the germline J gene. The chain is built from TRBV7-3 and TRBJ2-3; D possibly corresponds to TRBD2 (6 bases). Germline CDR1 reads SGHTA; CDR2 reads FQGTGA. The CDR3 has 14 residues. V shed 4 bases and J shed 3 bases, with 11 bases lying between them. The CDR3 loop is CASSWPGTTDTQYF. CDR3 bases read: TGTGCCAGCAGCTGGCCGGGGACTACAGATACG. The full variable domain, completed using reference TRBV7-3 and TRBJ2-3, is GAGVSQTPSNKVTEKGKYVELRCDPISGHTALYWYRQSLGQGPEFLIYFQGTGAADDSGLPNDRFFAVRPEGSVSTLKIQRTERGDSAVYLCASSWPGTTDTQYFGPGTRLTVL.

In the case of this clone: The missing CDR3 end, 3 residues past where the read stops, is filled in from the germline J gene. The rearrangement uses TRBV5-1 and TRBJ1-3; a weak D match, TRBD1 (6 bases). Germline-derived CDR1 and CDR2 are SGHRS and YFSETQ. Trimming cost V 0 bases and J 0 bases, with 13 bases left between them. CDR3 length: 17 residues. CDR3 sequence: CASSLVTPDSSGNTIYF. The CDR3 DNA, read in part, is TGCGCCAGCAGCTTGGTGACCCCGGACAGCTCTGGAAACACC.

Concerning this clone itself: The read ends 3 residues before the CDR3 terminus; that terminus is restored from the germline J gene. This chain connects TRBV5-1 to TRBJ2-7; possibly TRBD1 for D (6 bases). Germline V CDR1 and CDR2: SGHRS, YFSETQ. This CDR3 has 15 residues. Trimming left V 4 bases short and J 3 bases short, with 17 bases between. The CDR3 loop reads CASSPGIGQFYEQYF. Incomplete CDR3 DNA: TGCGCCAGCAGCCCCGGGATTGGACAGTTCTACGAG.

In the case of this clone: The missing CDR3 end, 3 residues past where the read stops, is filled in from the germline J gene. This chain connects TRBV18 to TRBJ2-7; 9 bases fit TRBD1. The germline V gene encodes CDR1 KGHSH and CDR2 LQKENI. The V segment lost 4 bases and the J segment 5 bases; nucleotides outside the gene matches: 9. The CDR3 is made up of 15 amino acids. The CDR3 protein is CASSQLGQGQDEQYF. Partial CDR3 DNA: TGTGCCAGCTCACAACTTGGACAGGGGCAGGACGAG. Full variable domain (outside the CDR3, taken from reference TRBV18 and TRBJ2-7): NAGVMQNPRHLVRRRGQEARLRCSPMKGHSHVYWYRQLPEEGLKFMVYLQKENIIDESGMPKERFSAEFPKEGPSILRIQQVVRGDSAAYFCASSQLGQGQDEQYFGPGTRLTVT.

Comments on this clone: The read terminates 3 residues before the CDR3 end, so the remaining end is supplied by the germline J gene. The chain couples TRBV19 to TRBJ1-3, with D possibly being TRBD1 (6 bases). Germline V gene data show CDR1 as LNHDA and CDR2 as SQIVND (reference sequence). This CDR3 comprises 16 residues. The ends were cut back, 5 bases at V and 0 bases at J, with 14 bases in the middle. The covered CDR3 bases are TGTGCCAGTAGTGTCACTACAGGGAGCTCTGGAAACACC. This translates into CASSVTTGSSGNT. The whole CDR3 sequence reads CASSVTTGSSGNTIYF.

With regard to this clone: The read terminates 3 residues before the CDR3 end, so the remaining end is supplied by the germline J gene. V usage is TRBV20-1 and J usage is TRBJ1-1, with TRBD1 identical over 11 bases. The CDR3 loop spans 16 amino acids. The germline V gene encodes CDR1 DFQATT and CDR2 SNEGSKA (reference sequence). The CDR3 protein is CSASPGTGGDGRGAFF. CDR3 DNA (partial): TGCAGTGCTAGTCCGGGGACAGGGGGGGACGGTAGGGGA.

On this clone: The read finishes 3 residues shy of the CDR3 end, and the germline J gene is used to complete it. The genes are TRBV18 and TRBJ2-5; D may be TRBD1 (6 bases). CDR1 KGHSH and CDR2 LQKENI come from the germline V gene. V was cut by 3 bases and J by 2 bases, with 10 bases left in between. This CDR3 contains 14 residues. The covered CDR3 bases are TGTGCCAGCTCACCGGAACAGGGTCAAGAGACC. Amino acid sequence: CASSPEQGQET. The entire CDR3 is CASSPEQGQETQYF.

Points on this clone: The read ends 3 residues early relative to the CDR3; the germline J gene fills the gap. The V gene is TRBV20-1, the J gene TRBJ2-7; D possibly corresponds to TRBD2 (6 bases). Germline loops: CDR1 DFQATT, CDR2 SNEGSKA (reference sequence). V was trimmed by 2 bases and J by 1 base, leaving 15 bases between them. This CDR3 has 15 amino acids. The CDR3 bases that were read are TGCAGTGCTAGATCCCCGGGGGTTTCGTCCTACGAG. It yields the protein CSARSPGVSSYE. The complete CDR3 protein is CSARSPGVSSYEQYF.

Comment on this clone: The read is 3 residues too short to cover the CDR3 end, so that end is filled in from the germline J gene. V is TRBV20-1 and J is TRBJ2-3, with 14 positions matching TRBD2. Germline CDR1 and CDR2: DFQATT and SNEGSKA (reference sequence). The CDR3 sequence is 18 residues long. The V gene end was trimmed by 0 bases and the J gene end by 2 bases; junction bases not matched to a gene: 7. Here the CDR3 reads CSARDSGLAGAITDTQYF. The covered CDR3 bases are TGCAGTGCTAGAGACTCGGGACTAGCGGGAGCGATCACAGATACG.

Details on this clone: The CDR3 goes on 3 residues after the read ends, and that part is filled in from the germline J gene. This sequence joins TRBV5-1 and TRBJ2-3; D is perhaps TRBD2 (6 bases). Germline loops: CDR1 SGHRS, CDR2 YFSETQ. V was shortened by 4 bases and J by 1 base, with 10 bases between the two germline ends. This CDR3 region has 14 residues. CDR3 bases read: TGCGCCAGCAGCACCAGCGGGCGCACAGATACG. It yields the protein CASSTSGRTDT. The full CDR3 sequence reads CASSTSGRTDTQYF. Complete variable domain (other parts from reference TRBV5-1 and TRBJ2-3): KAGVTQTPRYLIKTRGQQVTLSCSPISGHRSVSWYQQTPGQGLQFLFEYFSETQRNKGNFPGRFSGRQFSNSRSEMNVSTLELGDSALYLCASSTSGRTDTQYFGPGTRLTVL.

The sequenced CDR3 bases are TGTGCCAGTAGGAGACAGGGGGCCAGGGATCAGCCC. As protein: CASRRQGARDQP. The complete CDR3 sequence is CASRRQGARDQPQHF. V and J are TRBV19 and TRBJ1-5; TRBD1 aligns across 10 bases. Read sequence stops 3 residues before the CDR3 end, and the germline J gene provides the missing end. The CDR3 covers 15 residues. After removal of 6 bases from V and 5 bases from J, the junction contained 7 bases not matched to a gene. Germline loops: CDR1 LNHDA, CDR2 SQIVND (reference sequence). Combining the CDR3 with reference TRBV19 and TRBJ1-5 gives the whole variable domain DGGITQSPKYLFRKEGQNVTLSCEQNLNHDAMYWYRQDPGQGLRLIYYSQIVNDFQKGDIAEGYSVSREKKESFPLTVTSAQKNPTAFYLCASRRQGARDQPQHFGDGTRLSIL.

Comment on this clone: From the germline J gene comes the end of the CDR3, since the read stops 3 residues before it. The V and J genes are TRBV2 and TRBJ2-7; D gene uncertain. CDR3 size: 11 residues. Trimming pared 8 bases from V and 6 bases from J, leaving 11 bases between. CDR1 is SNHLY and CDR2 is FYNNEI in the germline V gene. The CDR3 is CASVSGGEQYF. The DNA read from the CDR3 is TGTGCCAGCGTCTCTGGCGGCGAG.

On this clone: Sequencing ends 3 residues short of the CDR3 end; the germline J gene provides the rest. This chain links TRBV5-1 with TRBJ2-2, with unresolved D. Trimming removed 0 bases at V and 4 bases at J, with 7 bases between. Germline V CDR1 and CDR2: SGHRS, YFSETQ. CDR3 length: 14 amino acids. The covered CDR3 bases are TGCGCCAGCAGCTTGGTATTCGGCACCGGGGAG. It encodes CASSLVFGTGE. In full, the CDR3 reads CASSLVFGTGELFF.

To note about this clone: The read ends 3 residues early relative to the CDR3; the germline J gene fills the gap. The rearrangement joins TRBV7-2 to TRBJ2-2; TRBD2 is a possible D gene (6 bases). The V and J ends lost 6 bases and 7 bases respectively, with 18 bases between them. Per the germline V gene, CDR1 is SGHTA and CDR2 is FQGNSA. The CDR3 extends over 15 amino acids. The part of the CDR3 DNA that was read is TGTGCCAGCAGTGCGGGGCGACCTTCCGTCGGGGAG. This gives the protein CASSAGRPSVGE. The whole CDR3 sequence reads CASSAGRPSVGELFF.